The next 22 T cell receptor beta chains were all read from a single sample in a study of identical twins. TCRdb analysed the 5' RACE reads with MiXCR anew, one entry per CDR3 protein. The top ten hold around 13% of the sample, which has about 790,000 distinct CDR3 sequences, 18% seen once. The sample also formed part of further work on T cells expressing NK-cell markers.

Sequencing was done on a sample of PBMCs. The receptors were sampled from a woman between 18 and 29 years old in good health.

Here the CDR3 reads CASSTGTSGIVQRTDTQYF. Here the CDR3 DNA reads TGCGCCAGCAGCACCGGGACTAGCGGTATCGTCCAACGCACAGATACGCAGTATTTT. The chain has TRBV5-1 and TRBJ2-3; 11 bases match TRBD2. V was pared by 4 bases and J by 1 base, with 14 bases of the junction left unmatched. Germline CDR1 reads SGHRS; CDR2 reads YFSETQ. The CDR3 consists of 19 residues.

This clonotype has at least ten counts. The chain links TRBV14 to TRBJ1-1; tentative D call: TRBD1 (5 bases). The CDR3 contains 12 residues. Trimming stripped 2 bases from V and 7 bases from J, with 8 bases between. Germline V gives CDR1 SGHDN, CDR2 FVKESK. The CDR3: CASSQTRVEAFF. CDR3 sequence (DNA): TGTGCCAGCAGCCAAACCAGGGTTGAAGCTTTCTTT.

The rearrangement joins TRBV10-2 to TRBJ2-7, with TRBD1 as a possible D gene (7 bases). V gave up 6 bases and J gave up 9 bases, with 18 bases separating them. From germline, CDR1 is WSHSY and CDR2 SAAADI. The length of the CDR3 is 13 residues. The CDR3 DNA reads as TGCGCCAGCAGGGAGGGGACAGCCTTGAGGCAGTACTTC. Its protein is CASREGTALRQYF.

This clonotype was detected only a few times. The chain joins TRBV20-1 to TRBJ2-1; D unresolved. V dropped 3 bases and J dropped 0 bases, with 6 bases sitting between them. The CDR3 covers 13 residues. Germline values: CDR1 DFQATT, CDR2 SNEGSKA (reference sequence). DNA of the CDR3: TGCAGTGCTAGGGAGAGCTCCTACAATGAGCAGTTCTTC. It encodes CSARESSYNEQFF.

In this sample, this clonotype turned up a few times. J is TRBJ2-3 and V is TRBV20-1, with D hard to call. The germline V and J ends were trimmed by 1 base and 4 bases, with 9 bases remaining between them. Germline V gene sequence: CDR1 DFQATT, CDR2 SNEGSKA (reference sequence). This CDR3 region has 13 residues. The CDR3 protein is CSARGLKPDTQYF. As DNA, the CDR3 is TGCAGTGCTAGAGGTTTGAAGCCAGATACGCAGTATTTT.

The chain joins TRBV5-1 to TRBJ2-5, with 12 bases lining up with TRBD1. The germline V gene encodes CDR1 SGHRS and CDR2 YFSETQ. CDR3 length: 14 residues. J was trimmed by 5 bases and V by 4 bases; bases with no gene match: 3. Here the CDR3 DNA reads TGCGCCAGCAGCGCCGGGACAGGGGGCGAGACCCAGTACTTC. Translating gives CASSAGTGGETQYF.

The chain employs TRBV5-1 and TRBJ2-5; 14 bases fit TRBD2. Trimming took 4 bases from V and 3 from J; bases not matched to a gene: 5. The V gene's germline CDR1 is SGHRS and CDR2 YFSETQ. The CDR3 loop spans 16 amino acids. This chain's CDR3 is CASSLGLAGAEETQYF. CDR3 DNA: TGCGCCAGCAGCCTGGGACTAGCGGGAGCGGAAGAGACCCAGTACTTC.

The genes are TRBV12-3 or TRBV12-4 and TRBJ1-5; D may be TRBD1 (5 bases). Trimming removed 6 bases at V and 7 bases at J, with 16 bases between. CDR3 length: 14 amino acids. This CDR3 reads CASSPLGEMQPQHF. CDR3 DNA sequence: TGTGCCAGCAGCCCTTTGGGGGAGATGCAGCCCCAGCATTTT.

This clonotype turned up a few times. The chain couples TRBV5-6 to TRBJ1-1, with D perhaps matching TRBD1 (6 bases). CDR3 length equals 14 residues. Germline V gives CDR1 SGHDT, CDR2 YYEEEE. Trimming stripped 6 bases from V and 1 base from J, with 13 bases between. CDR3 sequence: CASTMGGANTEAFF. The CDR3, as DNA: TGTGCCAGCACCATGGGGGGCGCGAACACTGAAGCTTTCTTT.

The chain recombines TRBV4-3 with TRBJ2-7; tentative D call: TRBD2 (5 bases). The CDR3 runs to 15 residues. Germline CDR1 reads LGHNA; CDR2 reads YSLEER. Trimming removed 4 bases at V and 1 base at J, with 14 bases between. CDR3 region: CASSPRADGSYEQYF. As DNA, the CDR3 is TGCGCCAGCAGCCCAAGAGCGGACGGGTCCTACGAGCAGTACTTC.

The chain links TRBV6-5 to TRBJ1-3, with no clear D. CDR3 length equals 12 residues. Germline CDR1 is MNHEY and CDR2 is SVGAGI. Trimming removed 6 bases at V and 3 bases at J, with 6 bases between. CDR3 coding DNA: TGTGCCAGCAGCCGCGGTGGAAACACCATATATTTT. Protein: CASSRGGNTIYF.

The V call is TRBV5-1, the J call TRBJ1-1; 7 bases match TRBD1. This CDR3 is 14 amino acids long. CDR1 is SGHRS and CDR2 is YFSETQ in the germline V gene. V lost 1 base, J lost 4 bases, and 4 bases stayed unmatched. The CDR3 spells CASSLHRGFTEAFF. The CDR3 DNA reads as TGCGCCAGCAGCTTGCACAGGGGTTTCACTGAAGCTTTCTTT. The complete variable domain, with remaining parts taken from reference TRBV5-1 and TRBJ1-1, reads KAGVTQTPRYLIKTRGQQVTLSCSPISGHRSVSWYQQTPGQGLQFLFEYFSETQRNKGNFPGRFSGRQFSNSRSEMNVSTLELGDSALYLCASSLHRGFTEAFFGQGTRLTVV.

The V gene is TRBV6-1, the J gene TRBJ2-1; 10 positions match TRBD2. V lost 6 bases, J lost 9 bases, and 17 bases stayed unmatched. This CDR3 comprises 17 residues. Germline CDR1 reads MNHNS; CDR2 reads SASEGT. The CDR3 DNA follows: TGTGCCAGCAGGGGACGGAGAGCGGGAGGGCCGGCGGTTGAGCAGTTCTTC. Translation: CASRGRRAGGPAVEQFF.

The V call is TRBV5-1, the J call TRBJ2-2; no definite D call. The CDR3 consists of 13 residues. Trimming removed 2 bases from V and 6 bases from J, with 8 bases in between. Germline CDR1 SGHRS, CDR2 YFSETQ. CDR3 in amino acids: CASSLTRAGELFF. For the CDR3, the DNA is TGCGCCAGCAGCTTAACACGGGCCGGGGAGCTGTTTTTT.

J is TRBJ2-1 and V is TRBV10-1, with a possible D match to TRBD2 (6 bases). The ends were cut back, 3 bases at V and 4 bases at J, with 16 bases in the middle. The CDR3 length is 16 residues. Germline V CDR1 and CDR2: WNHNN, SYGVQD (reference sequence). CDR3 sequence: CASSDTDAREYNEQFF. The DNA of the CDR3 is TGCGCCAGCAGTGACACGGACGCTCGGGAGTACAATGAGCAGTTCTTC.

The rearrangement links TRBV20-1 to TRBJ2-1, with 10 bases that match TRBD2. The V gene's germline CDR1 is DFQATT and CDR2 SNEGSKA (reference sequence). This CDR3 has 15 amino acids. V shed 6 bases, J shed 5 bases, and the junction held 10 bases outside the gene matches. This CDR3 reads CSAVDTGLADNEQFF. DNA of the CDR3: TGCAGTGCCGTAGACACCGGACTAGCGGACAATGAGCAGTTCTTC.

This clonotype was seen more than once but under ten times. J is TRBJ2-3 and V is TRBV7-2; unclear D gene. CDR3 length equals 14 residues. V lost 0 bases and J 5 bases, leaving 9 bases between the germline ends. The V gene's germline CDR1 is SGHTA and CDR2 FQGNSA. Here the CDR3 reads CASSLALKGDTQYF. CDR3 DNA: TGTGCCAGCAGCTTAGCTCTGAAGGGAGATACGCAGTATTTT.

This clonotype was seen a handful of times. The chain links TRBV7-6 to TRBJ2-3; D remains unclear. The V end lost 2 bases, the J end lost 6 bases, and 6 bases lay between the germline ends. Germline CDR1 and CDR2: SGHVS and FNYEAQ. This CDR3 has 12 residues. The CDR3 loop is CASSLIRDTQYF. The DNA of the CDR3 is TGTGCCAGCAGCTTAATCCGGGATACGCAGTATTTT.

The chain couples TRBV6-5 to TRBJ2-7, with D possibly being TRBD1 or TRBD2 (5 bases each). Germline CDR1 and CDR2: MNHEY and SVGAGI. Trimming pared 6 bases from V and 7 bases from J, leaving 13 bases between. The CDR3 extends over 12 amino acids. In DNA form, the CDR3 reads TGTGCCAGCAGGCTTCCATGGGGGGAGCAGTACTTC. Protein sequence: CASRLPWGEQYF.

The sample holds a few counts of this clonotype. The CDR3 DNA sequence: TGCAGTGCTAGCCGGGAAGCCTTTAGCAATCAGCCCCAGCATTTT. This encodes CSASREAFSNQPQHF. The gene calls are TRBV20-1 and TRBJ1-5; D call uncertain. This CDR3 has 15 amino acids. Germline V gene lookup returns CDR1 DFQATT and CDR2 SNEGSKA (reference sequence). Trimming left V 3 bases short and J 0 bases short, with 12 bases between.

This sequence joins TRBV4-1 and TRBJ2-7; 10 nucleotides line up with TRBD2. Germline V gives CDR1 MGHRA, CDR2 YSYEKL. J lost 2 bases, V lost 4 bases, and 11 bases had no gene match. This CDR3 has 17 amino acids. The CDR3 DNA reads as TGCGCCAGCAGCCCTGGAGGTAGCGGGGGGCCCGCCTACGAGCAGTACTTC. As protein: CASSPGGSGGPAYEQYF.

This clonotype has more than one count but fewer than ten. V usage is TRBV5-1 and J usage is TRBJ2-5, with TRBD1 matching 7 bases. The CDR3 is 15 residues long. Trimming at V came to 7 bases and at J to 2 bases, leaving 11 bases not matched to a gene. CDR1 is SGHRS and CDR2 is YFSETQ in the germline V gene. CDR3 nucleotides: TGCGCCAGCGCCGGACGGACAGGACCTCAAGAGACCCAGTACTTC. This encodes CASAGRTGPQETQYF. Using reference TRBV5-1 and TRBJ2-5 for the parts outside the CDR3, the full variable domain is KAGVTQTPRYLIKTRGQQVTLSCSPISGHRSVSWYQQTPGQGLQFLFEYFSETQRNKGNFPGRFSGRQFSNSRSEMNVSTLELGDSALYLCASAGRTGPQETQYFGPGTRLLVL.